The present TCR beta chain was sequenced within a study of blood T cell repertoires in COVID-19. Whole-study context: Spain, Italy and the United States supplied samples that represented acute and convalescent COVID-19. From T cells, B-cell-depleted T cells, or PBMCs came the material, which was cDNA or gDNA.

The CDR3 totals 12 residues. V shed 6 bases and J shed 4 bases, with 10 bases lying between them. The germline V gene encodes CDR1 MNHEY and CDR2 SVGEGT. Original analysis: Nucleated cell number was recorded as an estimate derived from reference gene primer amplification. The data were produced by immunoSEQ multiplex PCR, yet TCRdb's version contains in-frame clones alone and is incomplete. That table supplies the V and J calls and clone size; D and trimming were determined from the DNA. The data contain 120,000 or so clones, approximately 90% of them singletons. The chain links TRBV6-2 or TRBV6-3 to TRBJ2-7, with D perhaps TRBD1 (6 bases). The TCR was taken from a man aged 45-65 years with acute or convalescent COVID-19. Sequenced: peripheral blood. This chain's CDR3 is CASSEQGYEQYF. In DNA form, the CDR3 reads TGTGCCAGCAGCGAACAGGGATACGAGCAGTACTTC.